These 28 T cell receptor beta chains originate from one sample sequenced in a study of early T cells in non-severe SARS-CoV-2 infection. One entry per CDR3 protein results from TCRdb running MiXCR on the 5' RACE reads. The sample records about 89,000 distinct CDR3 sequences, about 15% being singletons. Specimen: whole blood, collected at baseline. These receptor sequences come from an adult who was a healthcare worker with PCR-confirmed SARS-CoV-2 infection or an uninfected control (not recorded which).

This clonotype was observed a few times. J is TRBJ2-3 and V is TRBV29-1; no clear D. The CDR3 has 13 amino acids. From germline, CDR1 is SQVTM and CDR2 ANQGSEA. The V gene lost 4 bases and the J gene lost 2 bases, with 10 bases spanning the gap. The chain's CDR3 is CSVAAFVTDTQYF. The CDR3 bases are TGCAGCGTTGCAGCTTTCGTCACAGATACGCAGTATTTT.

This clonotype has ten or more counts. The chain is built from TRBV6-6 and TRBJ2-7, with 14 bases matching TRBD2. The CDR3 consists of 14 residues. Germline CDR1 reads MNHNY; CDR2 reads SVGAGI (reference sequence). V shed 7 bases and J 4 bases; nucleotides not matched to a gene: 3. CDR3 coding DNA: TGTGCCAGCATTGGGACTAGCGGGAGTTACGAGCAGTACTTC. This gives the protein CASIGTSGSYEQYF.

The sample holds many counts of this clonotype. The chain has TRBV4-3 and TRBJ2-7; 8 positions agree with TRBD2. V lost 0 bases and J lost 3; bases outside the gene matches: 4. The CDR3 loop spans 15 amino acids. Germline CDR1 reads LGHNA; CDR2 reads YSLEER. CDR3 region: CASSQDYTSGYEQYF. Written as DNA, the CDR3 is TGCGCCAGCAGCCAAGATTACACTAGCGGCTACGAGCAGTACTTC.

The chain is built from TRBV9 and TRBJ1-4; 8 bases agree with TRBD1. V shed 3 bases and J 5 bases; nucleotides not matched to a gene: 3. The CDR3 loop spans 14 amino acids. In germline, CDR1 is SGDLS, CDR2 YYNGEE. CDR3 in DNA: TGTGCCAGCAGCGGGGACAGGACGAATGAAAAACTGTTTTTT. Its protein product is CASSGDRTNEKLFF.

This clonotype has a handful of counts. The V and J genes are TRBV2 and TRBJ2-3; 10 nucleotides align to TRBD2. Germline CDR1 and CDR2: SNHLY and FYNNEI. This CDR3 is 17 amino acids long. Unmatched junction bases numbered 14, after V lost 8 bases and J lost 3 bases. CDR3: CASRERTSGPRTDTQYF. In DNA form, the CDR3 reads TGTGCCAGCCGAGAGAGGACTAGCGGACCCAGAACAGATACGCAGTATTTT. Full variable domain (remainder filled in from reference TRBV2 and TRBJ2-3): EPEVTQTPSHQVTQMGQEVILRCVPISNHLYFYWYRQILGQKVEFLVSFYNNEISEKSEIFDDQFSVERPDGSNFTLKIRSTKLEDSAMYFCASRERTSGPRTDTQYFGPGTRLTVL.

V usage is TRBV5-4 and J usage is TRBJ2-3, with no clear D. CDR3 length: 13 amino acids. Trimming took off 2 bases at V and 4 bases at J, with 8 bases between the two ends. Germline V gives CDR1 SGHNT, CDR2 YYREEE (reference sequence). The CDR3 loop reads CASSLKNPDTQYF. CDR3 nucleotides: TGTGCCAGCAGCTTAAAAAACCCAGATACGCAGTATTTT.

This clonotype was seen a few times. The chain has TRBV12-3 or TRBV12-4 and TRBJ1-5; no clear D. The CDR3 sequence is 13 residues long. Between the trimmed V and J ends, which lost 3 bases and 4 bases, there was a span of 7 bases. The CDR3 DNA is TGTGCCAGCAGTTTCTGGGAGAATCAGCCCCAGCATTTT. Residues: CASSFWENQPQHF.

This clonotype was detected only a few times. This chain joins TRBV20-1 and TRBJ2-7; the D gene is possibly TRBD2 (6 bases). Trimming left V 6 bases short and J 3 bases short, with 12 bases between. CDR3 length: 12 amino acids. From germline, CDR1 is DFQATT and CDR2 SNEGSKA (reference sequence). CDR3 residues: CSASGLDYEQYF. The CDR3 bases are TGCAGTGCCAGCGGGTTAGACTACGAGCAGTACTTC.

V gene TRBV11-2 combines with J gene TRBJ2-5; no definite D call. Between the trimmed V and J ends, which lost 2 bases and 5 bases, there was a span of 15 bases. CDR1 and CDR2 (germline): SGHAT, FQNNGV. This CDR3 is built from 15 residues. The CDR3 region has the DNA TGTGCCAGCAGCTTAAGGTGGGGTAGAGATGAGACCCAGTACTTC. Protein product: CASSLRWGRDETQYF. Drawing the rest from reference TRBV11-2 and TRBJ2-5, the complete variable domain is EAGVAQSPRYKIIEKRQSVAFWCNPISGHATLYWYQQILGQGPKLLIQFQNNGVVDDSQLPKDRFSAERLKGVDSTLKIQPAKLEDSAVYLCASSLRWGRDETQYFGPGTRLLVL.

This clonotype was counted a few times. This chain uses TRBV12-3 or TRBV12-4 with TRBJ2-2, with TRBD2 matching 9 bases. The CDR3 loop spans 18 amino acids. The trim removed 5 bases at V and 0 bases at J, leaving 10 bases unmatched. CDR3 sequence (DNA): TGTGCCAGCAGTCTAGGGCTAGCGGGGATCCCGAACACCGGGGAGCTGTTTTTT. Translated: CASSLGLAGIPNTGELFF.

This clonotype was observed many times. This chain's CDR3 is CASSTPYTGELFF. In DNA, the CDR3 is TGTGCCAGTAGTACGCCTTACACCGGGGAGCTGTTTTTT. The rearrangement uses TRBV19 and TRBJ2-2; D remains unclear. CDR1 and CDR2 (germline): LNHDA, SQIVND (reference sequence). The CDR3 runs 13 residues. V lost 4 bases and J 3 bases, leaving 6 bases between the germline ends.

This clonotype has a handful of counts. CDR3 residues: CSARDSTFHNEQFF. In DNA form, the CDR3 reads TGCAGTGCTAGAGATAGTACGTTTCACAATGAGCAGTTCTTC. The rearrangement links TRBV20-1 to TRBJ2-1; D unclear. Germline CDR1 reads DFQATT; CDR2 reads SNEGSKA (reference sequence). The CDR3 contains 14 residues. V was clipped by 0 bases and J by 5 bases, with 11 bases between them.

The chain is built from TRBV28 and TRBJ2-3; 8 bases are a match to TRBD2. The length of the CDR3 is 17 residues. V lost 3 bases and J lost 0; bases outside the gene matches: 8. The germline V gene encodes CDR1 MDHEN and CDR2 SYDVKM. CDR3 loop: CASSFPGAGGSTDTQYF. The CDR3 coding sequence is TGTGCCAGCAGTTTTCCAGGCGCGGGGGGAAGCACAGATACGCAGTATTTT.

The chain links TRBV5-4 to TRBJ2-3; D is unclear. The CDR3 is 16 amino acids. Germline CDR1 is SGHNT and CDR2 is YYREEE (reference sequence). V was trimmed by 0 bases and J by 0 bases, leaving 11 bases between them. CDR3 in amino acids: CASSLERASSTDTQYF. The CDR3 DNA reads TGTGCCAGCAGCTTGGAAAGGGCCTCTAGCACAGATACGCAGTATTTT. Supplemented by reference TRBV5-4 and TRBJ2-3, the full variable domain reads ETGVTQSPTHLIKTRGQQVTLRCSSQSGHNTVSWYQQALGQGPQFIFQYYREEENGRGNFPPRFSGLQFPNYSSELNVNALELDDSALYLCASSLERASSTDTQYFGPGTRLTVL.

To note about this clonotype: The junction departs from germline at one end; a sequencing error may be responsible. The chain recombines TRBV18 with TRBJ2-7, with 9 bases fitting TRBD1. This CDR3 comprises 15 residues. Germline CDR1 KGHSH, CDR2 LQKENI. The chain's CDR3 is CAGSPLGTGPHEQYF. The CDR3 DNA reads TGTGCCGGCTCACCCCTCGGGACAGGGCCCCACGAGCAGTACTTC.

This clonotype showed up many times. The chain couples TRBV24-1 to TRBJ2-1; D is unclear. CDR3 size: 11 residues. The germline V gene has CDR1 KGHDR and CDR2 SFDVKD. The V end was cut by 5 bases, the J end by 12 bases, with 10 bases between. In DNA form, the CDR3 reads TGTGCCACCAGTGGTGGAAGAGCGCAGTTCTTC. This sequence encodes CATSGGRAQFF.

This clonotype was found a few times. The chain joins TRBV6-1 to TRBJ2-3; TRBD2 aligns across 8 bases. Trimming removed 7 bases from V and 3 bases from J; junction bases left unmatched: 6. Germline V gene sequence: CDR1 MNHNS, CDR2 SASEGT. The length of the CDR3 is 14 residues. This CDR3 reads CASIQGGGTDTQYF. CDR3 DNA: TGTGCCAGCATACAGGGCGGGGGGACAGATACGCAGTATTTT.

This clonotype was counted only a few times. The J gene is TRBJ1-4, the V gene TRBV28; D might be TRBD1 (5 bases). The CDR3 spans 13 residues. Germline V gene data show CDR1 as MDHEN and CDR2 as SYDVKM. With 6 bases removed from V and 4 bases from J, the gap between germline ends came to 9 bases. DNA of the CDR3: TGTGCCAGCAGAGGCAGGGATAATGAAAAACTGTTTTTT. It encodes CASRGRDNEKLFF.

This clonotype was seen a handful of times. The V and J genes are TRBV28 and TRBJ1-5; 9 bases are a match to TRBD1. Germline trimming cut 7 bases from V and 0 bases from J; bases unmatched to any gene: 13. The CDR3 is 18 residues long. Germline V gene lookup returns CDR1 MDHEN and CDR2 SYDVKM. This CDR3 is CASTEQGQGPYSNQPQHF. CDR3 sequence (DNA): TGTGCCAGCACCGAGCAGGGACAGGGTCCTTATAGCAATCAGCCCCAGCATTTT. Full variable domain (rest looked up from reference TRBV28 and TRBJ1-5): DVKVTQSSRYLVKRTGEKVFLECVQDMDHENMFWYRQDPGLGLRLIYFSYDVKMKEKGDIPEGYSVSREKKERFSLILESASTNQTSMYLCASTEQGQGPYSNQPQHFGDGTRLSIL.

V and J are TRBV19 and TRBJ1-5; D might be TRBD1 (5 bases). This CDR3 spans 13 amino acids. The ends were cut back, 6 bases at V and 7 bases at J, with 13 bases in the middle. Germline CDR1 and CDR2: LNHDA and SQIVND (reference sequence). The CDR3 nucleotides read TGTGCCAGTAGCCTGCTCCAGGGCCAGCCCCAGCATTTT. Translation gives CASSLLQGQPQHF.

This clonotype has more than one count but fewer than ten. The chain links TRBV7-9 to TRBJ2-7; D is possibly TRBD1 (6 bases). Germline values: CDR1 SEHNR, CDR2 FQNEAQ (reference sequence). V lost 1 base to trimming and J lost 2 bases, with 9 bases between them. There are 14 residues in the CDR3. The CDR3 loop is CASSLGDITYEQYF. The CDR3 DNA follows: TGTGCCAGCAGCTTAGGGGACATTACCTACGAGCAGTACTTC.

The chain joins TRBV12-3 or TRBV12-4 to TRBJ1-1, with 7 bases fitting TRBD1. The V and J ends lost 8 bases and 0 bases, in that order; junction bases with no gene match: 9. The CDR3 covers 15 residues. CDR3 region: CASGRRDSVNTEAFF. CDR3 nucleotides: TGTGCCAGCGGACGACGGGACAGTGTGAACACTGAAGCTTTCTTT.

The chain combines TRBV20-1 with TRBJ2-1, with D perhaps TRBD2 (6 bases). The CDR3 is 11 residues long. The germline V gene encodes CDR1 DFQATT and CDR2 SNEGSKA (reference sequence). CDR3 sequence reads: CGGRLDNEQFF. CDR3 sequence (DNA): TGCGGAGGGAGGTTGGACAATGAGCAGTTCTTC.

CDR3 residues: CASSLDTGYEQYF. The DNA for the CDR3 is TGTGCCAGCAGCTTAGATACGGGATACGAGCAGTACTTC. The gene calls are TRBV11-2 and TRBJ2-7; D perhaps matches TRBD2 (5 bases). There are 13 residues in the CDR3. In germline, CDR1 is SGHAT, CDR2 FQNNGV. Trimming removed 0 bases from V and 4 bases from J, with 7 bases in between. Full variable domain (remainder filled in from reference TRBV11-2 and TRBJ2-7): EAGVAQSPRYKIIEKRQSVAFWCNPISGHATLYWYQQILGQGPKLLIQFQNNGVVDDSQLPKDRFSAERLKGVDSTLKIQPAKLEDSAVYLCASSLDTGYEQYFGPGTRLTVT.

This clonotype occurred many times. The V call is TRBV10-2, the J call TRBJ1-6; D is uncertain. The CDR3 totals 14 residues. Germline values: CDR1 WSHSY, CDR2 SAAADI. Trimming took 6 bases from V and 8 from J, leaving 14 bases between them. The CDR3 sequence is CASSRGQSDSPLHF. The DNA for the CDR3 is TGCGCCAGCAGCCGAGGGCAGTCGGATTCACCCCTCCACTTT.

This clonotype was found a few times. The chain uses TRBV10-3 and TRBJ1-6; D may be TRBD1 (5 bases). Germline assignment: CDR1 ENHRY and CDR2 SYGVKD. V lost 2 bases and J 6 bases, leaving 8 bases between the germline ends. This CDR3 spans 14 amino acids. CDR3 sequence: CAISEGRVNSPLHF. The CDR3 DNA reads TGTGCCATCAGTGAGGGCAGGGTTAATTCACCCCTCCACTTT.

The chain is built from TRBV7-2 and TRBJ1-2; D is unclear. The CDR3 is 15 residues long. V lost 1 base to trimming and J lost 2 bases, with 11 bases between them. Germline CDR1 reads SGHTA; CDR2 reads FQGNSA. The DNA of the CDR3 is TGTGCCAGCAGCTTAGAACACACTTTGAACTATGGCTACACCTTC. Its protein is CASSLEHTLNYGYTF.

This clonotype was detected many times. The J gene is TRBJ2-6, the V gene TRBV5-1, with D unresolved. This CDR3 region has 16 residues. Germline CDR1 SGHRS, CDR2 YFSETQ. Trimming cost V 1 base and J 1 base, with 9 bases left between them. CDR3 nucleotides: TGCGCCAGCAGCTTGCATCTGGGATCTGGGGCCAACGTCCTGACTTTC. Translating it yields CASSLHLGSGANVLTF.